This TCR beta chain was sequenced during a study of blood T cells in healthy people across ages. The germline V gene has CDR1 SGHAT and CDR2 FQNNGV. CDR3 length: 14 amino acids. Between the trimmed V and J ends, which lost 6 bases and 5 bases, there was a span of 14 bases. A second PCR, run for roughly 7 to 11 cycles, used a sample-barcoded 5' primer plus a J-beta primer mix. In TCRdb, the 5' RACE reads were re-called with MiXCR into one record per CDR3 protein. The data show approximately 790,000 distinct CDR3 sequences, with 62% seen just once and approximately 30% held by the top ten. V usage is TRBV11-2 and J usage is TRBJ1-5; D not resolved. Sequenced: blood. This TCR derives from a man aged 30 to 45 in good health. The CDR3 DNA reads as TGTGCCAGCAGTTACGCGGGGATTCATCAGCCCCAGCATTTT. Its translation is CASSYAGIHQPQHF.